This TCR beta chain was sequenced during a study of blood T cell repertoires in COVID-19. The wider study: Samples came from the United States, Italy and Spain, spanning acute and convalescent COVID-19. The cDNA or gDNA used as material had been derived from T cells, B-cell-depleted T cells, or PBMCs.

Authors' methods: Researchers report that nucleated cell counts were estimated from reference gene primer amplification. Libraries were prepared by immunoSEQ multiplex PCR; TCRdb keeps only in-frame clonotypes and omits some of them. V, J and clone size are those of that table, while D and trimming were read from the DNA. The sample lists around 40,000 clones, under 90% seen once, with under 25% in the top ten. This CDR3 is built from 13 residues. With V trimmed by 7 bases and J by 8 bases, 4 bases remained unmatched. In germline, CDR1 is SEHNR, CDR2 FQNEAQ (reference sequence). The chain has TRBV7-9 and TRBJ2-1; TRBD2 agrees at 11 bases. The sequence came from a man aged 45-65 years with active COVID-19. Sequencing input: peripheral blood. CDR3 DNA sequence: TGTGCCAGCAAACTAGCGGGAGCCTATGAGCAGTTCTTC. It is translated as CASKLAGAYEQFF.